This T cell receptor beta chain was profiled in a study of T-cell reconstitution after alpha-beta-depleted transplantation in children. Study results and caveats: Recipient T cells and thymic progenitors that survived were the source of the high TCRbeta diversity seen at day 60 in some patients. Newly produced T cells mostly provided counts and TCRbeta diversity after one year, as hyperexpanded clones declined.

The library targeted TCRbeta and was prepared with unique molecular identifiers. TCRdb processed the PCR reads anew with MiXCR; each CDR3 protein has one entry. The table records nearly 350,000 distinct CDR3 sequences, roughly 16% of them present only once. As regards this clonotype: Its antigen is undetermined.

There are 16 residues in the CDR3. Trimming took 3 bases from V and 4 from J; bases not matched to a gene: 8. V and J are TRBV12-3 or TRBV12-4 and TRBJ2-2; TRBD2 matches 7 bases. The clonotype was recovered from a male patient under 10 years old who had a stem cell transplant for acute lymphoblastic leukemia, so the T cells may come from the graft donor. Sequencing used PBMCs, mostly from graft donor cells, obtained 360 days after TCRalphabeta/CD19-depleted stem cell transplant. CDR3 protein: CASSFVTSPGTGELFF. The CDR3 DNA reads as TGTGCCAGCAGTTTTGTGACTAGCCCGGGCACCGGGGAGCTGTTTTTT.